This TCR beta chain was found in a study of blood T cells in healthy people across ages (dated by TCRdb to the mid-2010s). A note on the overall study: In model experiments, template switching captured about one uniquely barcoded TCR beta cDNA molecule for every two T cells. The study measured age-related changes in TCR beta repertoire diversity using deep sequencing normalized with unique cDNA molecular identifiers. The donors were divided into four age groups: young (average around 17 years), middle-aged (approximately 39), aged (about 60) and long-lived (about 84). To avoid experimental bias, donors of different ages were distributed randomly across sequencing lanes. Two additional independent replicas of 1 million unique cDNA reads from the same blood draw were analyzed for two donors (one aged 18 to 30 and one aged 80 or older). On the study overall, not on this receptor specifically: The percentage of naive T cells measured by flow cytometry correlated strongly with observed TCR beta diversity. Donor CMV infection status was unknown, potentially confounding age-related changes in expanded clonotypes. As age increased, observed TCR beta diversity per million T cells dropped in a roughly linear way, and a significant reduction was already evident by age about 40. Because profiling used bulk unsorted PBMCs, naive and antigen-experienced compartments could not be compared conclusively. Estimates of total diversity from one million sequenced T cells were regarded as lower bounds and underestimates. Compared with the aged group, the long-lived group had more naive CD4+ T cells, fewer expanded clones and increased TCR diversity, suggesting age selection.

Donors were 35 to 40 systemically healthy Caucasian individuals from Russia aged roughly 6 to 95 years. Around 10 milliliters of peripheral blood were drawn from each donor into EDTA-treated Vacutainer tubes. Ficoll-Paque density-gradient centrifugation was used to isolate PBMCs, with at least 6.5 million per sample. Total RNA, at least 6 micrograms per sample, was extracted from PBMCs with Trizol reagent. Naive CD45RAhigh/CD27high T cell percentages were measured by flow cytometry on a PBMC aliquot from every donor. Note on this clonotype: Its antigen has not been determined. It has no much larger one-base neighbor in the sample; base qualities were not kept.

To prepare the library, 5' RACE was applied. Sequencing was performed on an Illumina HiSeq 2500. A second PCR of roughly 7 to 11 cycles was performed with a sample-barcoded 5' primer and a J-beta primer mix. Each TCR beta cDNA molecule received a unique molecular identifier from a template-switch 5' adaptor carrying 12 random nucleotides. At least 2.5 million CDR3-containing paired-end reads were obtained from each sample. First-strand cDNA synthesis was performed from all RNA using the Mint cDNA synthesis kit, with priming by a TRBC-specific oligonucleotide. Following uracil-DNA glycosylase treatment, a first 18-cycle PCR with universal primers M1SS and BC2_uni_R was performed on all cDNA. The authors' pipeline ran thus. Each sample was normalized by randomly selecting 1 million high-quality reads, each carrying a distinct molecular identifier. Reads sharing molecular identifiers were discarded rather than binned into consensus sequences. MiTCR, with a Q25 quality threshold and the strictest error-elimination algorithm, was used for CDR3 identification, clonotype clustering and error correction. A nonparametric unseen species model with Euler transformation was used to estimate lower-bound total TCR beta diversity. TCRdb's own reprocessing of the public reads used fastp at Q25 and MiXCR and kept productive beta chains. Rows with a matching CDR3 protein are joined into one entry that keeps the most common DNA and genes. The V and J calls reflect TCRdb's pipeline rather than the authors' work. For this sample the table gives 780,000 or so distinct CDR3 sequences, of which roughly three fifths were detected only once. The top ten hold around a quarter of the sample.

For CDR1 and CDR2, the germline V gene (reference sequence) lists SEHNR and FQNEAQ. The CDR3 starts with the cysteine, ends with the phenylalanine, and has 13 residues. Just the 39-base CDR3 DNA is kept, in frame starting at base 1. Cut back by 1 base and 5 bases, the V and J ends lie 9 bases apart. Sequences were obtained from blood. This sequence originates from a man aged 35 to 55 in good health. The chain was built from TRBV7-9 and TRBJ2-7; the D segment cannot be called with confidence. The DNA sequence follows: TGTGCCAGCAGCTTAGTCCCTCCCGACGAGCAGTACTTC. Its coded protein is CASSLVPPDEQYF.